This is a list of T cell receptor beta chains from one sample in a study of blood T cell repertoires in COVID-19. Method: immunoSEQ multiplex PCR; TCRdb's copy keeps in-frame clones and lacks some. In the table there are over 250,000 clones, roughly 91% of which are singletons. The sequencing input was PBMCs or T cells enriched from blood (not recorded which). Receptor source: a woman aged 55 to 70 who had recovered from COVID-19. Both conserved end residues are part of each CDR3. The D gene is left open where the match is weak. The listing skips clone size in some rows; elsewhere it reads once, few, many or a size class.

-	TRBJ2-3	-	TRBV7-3	CASSLSLTDTQYF	TGTGCCAGCAGCTTAAGTCTCACAGATACGCAGTATTTT
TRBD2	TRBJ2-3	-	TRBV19	CASRQTSGTDTQYF	TGTGCCAGCCGACAGACTAGCGGCACAGATACGCAGTATTTT
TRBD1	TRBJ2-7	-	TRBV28	CASSPDREPYEQYF	TGTGCCAGCAGTCCCGACAGGGAACCTTACGAGCAGTACTTC
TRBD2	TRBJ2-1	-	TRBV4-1	CASSQEGLAGGYEQFF	TGCGCCAGCAGCCAAGAAGGGCTAGCGGGAGGTTATGAGCAGTTCTTC
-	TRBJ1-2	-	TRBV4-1	CASSQVLAGAGYGYTF	TGCGCCAGCAGCCAAGTCTTGGCAGGGGCCGGCTATGGCTACACCTTC
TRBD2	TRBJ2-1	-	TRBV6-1	CTSREAGTSGRNEQFF	TGTACCAGCAGGGAAGCCGGGACTAGCGGGAGAAATGAGCAGTTCTTC
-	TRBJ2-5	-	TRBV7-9	CASMRETQYF	TGTGCCAGCATGAGAGAGACCCAGTACTTC
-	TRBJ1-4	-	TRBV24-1	CATSGPTPGATNEKLFF	TGTGCCACCAGTGGTCCAACCCCAGGTGCAACTAATGAAAAACTGTTTTTT
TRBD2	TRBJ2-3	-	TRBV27	CASSLRFSGTADTQYF	TGTGCCAGCAGTTTACGGTTTAGCGGGACCGCAGATACGCAGTATTTT
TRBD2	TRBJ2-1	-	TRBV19	CATADRGGIESEQFF	TGTGCCACAGCGGATCGGGGGGGGATTGAAAGTGAGCAGTTCTTC
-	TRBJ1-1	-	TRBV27	CASSFFRNTEAFF	TGTGCCAGCAGTTTCTTCCGGAACACTGAAGCTTTCTTT
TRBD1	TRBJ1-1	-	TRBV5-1	CASSRSTGGTEAFF	TGCGCCAGCAGCCGATCTACAGGGGGCACTGAAGCTTTCTTT
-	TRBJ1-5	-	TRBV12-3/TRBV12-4	CASRTGGNQPQHF	TGTGCCAGCCGCACCGGGGGCAATCAGCCCCAGCATTTT
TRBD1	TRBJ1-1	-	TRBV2	CASSISGTEAEAFF	TGTGCCAGCAGTATCTCCGGGACAGAGGCTGAAGCTTTCTTT
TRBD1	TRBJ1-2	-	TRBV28	CASSDSGTGGVGYGYTF	TGTGCCAGCAGTGACTCCGGGACAGGGGGCGTTGGCTATGGCTACACCTTC
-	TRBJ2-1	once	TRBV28	CASSLLGLAPSSYNEQFF	TGTGCCAGCAGTTTATTGGGTCTAGCGCCCAGCTCCTACAATGAGCAGTTCTTC
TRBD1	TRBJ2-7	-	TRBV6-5	CASIEDRPYEQYF	TGTGCCAGCATCGAGGACAGGCCCTACGAGCAGTACTTC
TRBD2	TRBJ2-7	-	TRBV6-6	CASSTGSAGRVYEQYF	TGTGCCAGCAGTACAGGCTCGGCGGGGAGGGTGTACGAGCAGTACTTC
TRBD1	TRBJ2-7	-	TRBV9	CASSPGTGGEQYF	TGTGCCAGCAGCCCCGGGACAGGGGGGGAGCAGTACTTC
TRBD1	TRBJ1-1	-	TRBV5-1	CASYIPGQYTEAFF	TGCGCCAGCTATATCCCGGGACAGTACACTGAAGCTTTCTTT
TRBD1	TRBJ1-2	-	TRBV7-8	CASSLGLRTGVRYTF	TGTGCCAGCAGCTTAGGTCTTCGGACAGGGGTTCGCTACACCTTC
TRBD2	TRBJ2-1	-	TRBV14	CASSQDQTGTRLFF	TGTGCCAGCAGCCAGGACCAAACCGGGACTAGACTATTCTTC
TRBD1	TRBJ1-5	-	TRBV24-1	CATSGGQTWQPQHF	TGTGCCACCAGTGGGGGACAGACTTGGCAGCCCCAGCATTTT
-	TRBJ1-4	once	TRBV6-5	CVTHGAATNEKLFF	TGTGTCACCCACGGTGCTGCAACTAATGAAAAACTGTTTTTT
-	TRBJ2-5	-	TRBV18	CASSSGETQYF	TGTGCCAGCTCATCCGGAGAGACCCAGTACTTC